Below are 32 T cell receptor beta chains sequenced from a single sample in a study of identical twins (dated by TCRdb to 2015 to 2016). The library was prepared using 5' RACE. Sequenced using an Illumina HiSeq 2000. Using fastp at Q25 and MiXCR, TCRdb reprocessed the public reads and kept productive beta chains. Rows are combined by CDR3 protein, so each entry shows the most common genes and DNA. This sample gives 650,000 to 750,000 distinct CDR3 sequences in total; 21% of them show up just once. Around 4.4% of the sample rests with the top ten. The same data also went into a second study, on T cells expressing NK-cell markers.

Sequences were obtained from PBMCs. The receptors originated from a woman in her late teens or twenties in good health.

This clonotype was picked up a small number of times. The chain employs TRBV14 and TRBJ2-2, with 9 bases matching TRBD2. Germline V gene sequence: CDR1 SGHDN, CDR2 FVKESK. There are 18 residues in the CDR3. Trimming removed 4 bases from V and 2 bases from J; junction bases left unmatched: 11. In DNA form, the CDR3 reads TGTGCCAGCAGCCCCCATGGGGGCGGGAGGGCCAACACCGGGGAGCTGTTTTTT. Translated: CASSPHGGGRANTGELFF.

This chain connects TRBV6-1 to TRBJ2-2; 8 positions match TRBD2. V gave up 6 bases and J gave up 3 bases; unmatched junction bases: 9. Germline V CDR1 and CDR2: MNHNS, SASEGT. The CDR3 runs 16 residues. CDR3 loop: CASRTSGHRDTGELFF. CDR3 nucleotides: TGTGCCAGCAGAACTAGCGGCCATAGGGACACCGGGGAGCTGTTTTTT.

The chain recombines TRBV10-3 with TRBJ1-3; 7 nucleotides match TRBD1. This CDR3 has 15 residues. Trimming removed 4 bases from V and 4 bases from J; junction bases left unmatched: 7. Germline V gene data show CDR1 as ENHRY and CDR2 as SYGVKD. CDR3 nucleotide sequence: TGTGCCATCAGTGTTCTACAGGGGCTCGGAAACACCATATATTTT. Residues: CAISVLQGLGNTIYF.

About this clonotype itself: A much bigger clone sits one base away, suggesting this may be a read error. J is TRBJ2-7 and V is TRBV12-3 or TRBV12-4; D is uncertain. The germline V and J ends were trimmed by 7 bases and 3 bases, with 10 bases remaining between them. The CDR3 totals 12 residues. The CDR3 region has the DNA TGTGCCAGCAATTCCGGGCTCTACGAGCAGTACTTC. Its translation is CASNSGLYEQYF.

This clonotype was recorded many times. This sequence joins TRBV29-1 and TRBJ1-2, with D uncertain. Per the germline V gene, CDR1 is SQVTM and CDR2 is ANQGSEA. The CDR3 is 15 amino acids. V was clipped by 6 bases and J by 0 bases, with 17 bases between them. Here the CDR3 DNA reads TGCAGCGTCTGCAGGCTACATGTGACTAACTATGGCTACACCTTC. The encoded protein is CSVCRLHVTNYGYTF.

The chain uses TRBV6-5 and TRBJ2-1, with 8 nucleotides matching TRBD1. Germline V gene data show CDR1 as MNHEY and CDR2 as SVGAGI. The CDR3 is made up of 15 amino acids. Unmatched junction bases numbered 7, after V lost 2 bases and J lost 7 bases. The CDR3 loop is CASSYTGTGTNEQFF. For the CDR3, the DNA is TGTGCCAGCAGTTACACCGGGACAGGTACTAATGAGCAGTTCTTC.

V usage is TRBV4-3 and J usage is TRBJ2-5, with a tentative D call TRBD2 (6 bases). V was clipped by 2 bases and J by 1 base, with 14 bases between them. Germline V gene data show CDR1 as LGHNA and CDR2 as YSLEER. The CDR3 runs 16 residues. The CDR3 DNA reads TGCGCCAGCAGCCAAAGTGAGCTAGCGCTCCAAGAGACCCAGTACTTC. Its translation is CASSQSELALQETQYF.

This clonotype was found many times. J is TRBJ2-1 and V is TRBV5-1; TRBD2 is a possible D gene (5 bases). Germline CDR1 and CDR2: SGHRS and YFSETQ. V gave up 0 bases and J gave up 9 bases, with 13 bases separating them. This CDR3 comprises 14 residues. CDR3 region: CASSLVRTRGEQFF. CDR3 sequence (DNA): TGCGCCAGCAGCTTGGTTAGGACCCGGGGTGAGCAGTTCTTC.

This clonotype occurred a few times. The J gene is TRBJ2-3, the V gene TRBV6-2 or TRBV6-3; D gene unclear. There are 13 residues in the CDR3. Germline V gene data show CDR1 as MNHEY and CDR2 as SVGEGT. V was clipped by 2 bases and J by 4 bases, with 7 bases between them. The CDR3 nucleotides read TGTGCCAGCAGTTACGCTTCGTCAGATACGCAGTATTTT. This translates into CASSYASSDTQYF.

V usage is TRBV3-1 and J usage is TRBJ2-7, with 7 bases that match TRBD2. The CDR3 sequence is 17 residues long. Trimming at V came to 0 bases and at J to 4 bases, leaving 12 bases not matched to a gene. Germline V gene lookup returns CDR1 LGHDT and CDR2 YNNKEL (reference sequence). CDR3 coding DNA: TGTGCCAGCAGCCAAGAGATTAGCCTAGCGGCCAGGTACGAGCAGTACTTC. Its protein product is CASSQEISLAARYEQYF.

V and J are TRBV20-1 and TRBJ2-7, with 11 bases that match TRBD2. V trimming: 6 bases; J trimming: 4 bases; junction bases outside the gene matches: 8. The CDR3 loop spans 14 amino acids. Per the germline V gene, CDR1 is DFQATT and CDR2 is SNEGSKA (reference sequence). CDR3 nucleotides: TGCAGTGCCTGGGCGGGACTAGCGGTGTACGAGCAGTACTTC. Its protein product is CSAWAGLAVYEQYF.

Comment on this clonotype: At one boundary the junction diverges from the germline segment, which might be a read error. The V and J genes are TRBV20-1 and TRBJ2-2; D is perhaps TRBD1 or TRBD2 (5 bases each). Germline V lookup: CDR1 DFQATT, CDR2 SNEGSKA (reference sequence). The CDR3 spans 16 residues. The CDR3 protein is CCAREVGTANTGELFF. In nucleotides, the CDR3 is TGCTGTGCTAGAGAAGTAGGGACCGCCAACACCGGGGAGCTGTTTTTT.

The chain is built from TRBV12-3 or TRBV12-4 and TRBJ2-7, with TRBD1 matching over 8 bases. The CDR3 is 19 amino acids. Trimming took 5 bases from V and 0 from J; bases not matched to a gene: 18. As DNA, the CDR3 is TGTGCCAGCAGTACCTGGCTAATTGGGAAACAGGGGGACTCCTACGAGCAGTACTTC. This encodes CASSTWLIGKQGDSYEQYF.

At least ten counts were recorded for this clonotype. The chain links TRBV3-1 to TRBJ1-2; D is undetermined. Germline V gene data show CDR1 as LGHDT and CDR2 as YNNKEL (reference sequence). V lost 2 bases, J lost 7 bases, and 8 bases lay in between. CDR3 length equals 12 residues. CDR3 residues: CASSQTAAGYTF. CDR3 in DNA: TGTGCCAGCAGCCAAACAGCGGCTGGCTACACCTTC.

The gene calls are TRBV20-1 and TRBJ2-3; a possible D gene is TRBD2 (5 bases). The length of the CDR3 is 14 residues. The germline V gene encodes CDR1 DFQATT and CDR2 SNEGSKA (reference sequence). The germline V and J ends were trimmed by 2 bases and 4 bases, with 13 bases remaining between them. As DNA, the CDR3 is TGCAGTGCTAGAATAGGGCCTAGCCCAGATACGCAGTATTTT. Its translation: CSARIGPSPDTQYF.

The chain employs TRBV2 and TRBJ2-3; D is unclear. V lost 6 bases and J lost 2, with 6 bases in between. There are 12 residues in the CDR3. The germline CDR1 and CDR2 sequences are SNHLY and FYNNEI. The CDR3 reads CASRFYTDTQYF. DNA for the CDR3: TGTGCCAGCAGGTTCTACACAGATACGCAGTATTTT.

The rearrangement joins TRBV27 to TRBJ2-7; perhaps D is TRBD1 or TRBD2 (6 bases each). CDR3 length equals 17 residues. Germline CDR1 is MNHEY and CDR2 is SMNVEV (reference sequence). V was shortened by 5 bases and J by 3 bases, with 23 bases between the two germline ends. The CDR3 protein is CASSLIQGPRGGYEQYF. DNA of the CDR3: TGTGCCAGCAGTCTAATCCAGGGGCCCCGGGGAGGCTACGAGCAGTACTTC.

This clonotype was counted between two and nine times. V usage is TRBV7-3 and J usage is TRBJ2-5; 11 bases map to TRBD1. This CDR3 is 14 amino acids long. The V and J ends lost 4 bases and 7 bases, in that order; junction bases with no gene match: 5. Germline loops: CDR1 SGHTA, CDR2 FQGTGA. CDR3 in DNA: TGTGCCAGCAGCTCTTCCGGGACAGGGGGGACCCAGTACTTC. This gives the protein CASSSSGTGGTQYF.

This clonotype appeared many times. The chain employs TRBV9 and TRBJ1-2; TRBD1 is a possible D gene (5 bases). Trimming stripped 4 bases from V and 2 bases from J, with 18 bases between. Germline V gives CDR1 SGDLS, CDR2 YYNGEE. The CDR3 loop spans 16 amino acids. As DNA, the CDR3 is TGTGCCAGCAGCACCGATACCGGGACTGCGAACTATGGCTACACCTTC. This codes for CASSTDTGTANYGYTF.

The chain joins TRBV10-1 to TRBJ2-1, with 10 bases aligning to TRBD2. This CDR3 has 15 residues. J lost 9 bases, V lost 0 bases, and 5 bases had no gene match. Germline loops: CDR1 WNHNN, CDR2 SYGVQD (reference sequence). The CDR3 DNA reads TGCGCCAGCAGTGAGTCTTCTAGCGGGGGTATTGAGCAGTTCTTC. Amino acids: CASSESSSGGIEQFF.

The V and J genes are TRBV5-1 and TRBJ2-1; 9 bases match TRBD2. Germline V lookup: CDR1 SGHRS, CDR2 YFSETQ. The CDR3 runs to 17 residues. The V and J ends lost 0 bases and 11 bases, in that order; junction bases with no gene match: 15. CDR3 coding DNA: TGCGCCAGCAGCTTGGGTATGTCTCTAGCGGGGTCATTGAAGCAGTTCTTC. Amino acids: CASSLGMSLAGSLKQFF. Looking up the rest from reference TRBV5-1 and TRBJ2-1 gives the full variable domain: KAGVTQTPRYLIKTRGQQVTLSCSPISGHRSVSWYQQTPGQGLQFLFEYFSETQRNKGNFPGRFSGRQFSNSRSEMNVSTLELGDSALYLCASSLGMSLAGSLKQFFGPGTRLTVL.

J is TRBJ2-3 and V is TRBV7-2, with TRBD2 matching over 9 bases. J gave up 4 bases and V 5 bases, and 10 bases lay outside the gene matches. CDR3 length: 16 residues. The germline CDR1 and CDR2 sequences are SGHTA and FQGNSA. The CDR3 bases are TGTGCCAGCAGCGCCCGGGTAGCGGGAGCGGCAGATACGCAGTATTTT. Encoded protein: CASSARVAGAADTQYF.

The rearrangement joins TRBV20-1 to TRBJ2-4; D may be TRBD1 (6 bases). The V end was cut by 4 bases, the J end by 3 bases, with 13 bases between. CDR3 size: 14 residues. The germline V gene has CDR1 DFQATT and CDR2 SNEGSKA (reference sequence). The CDR3 loop is CSATHRDNKNIQYF. As DNA, the CDR3 is TGCAGTGCTACCCACCGGGACAACAAAAACATTCAGTACTTC.

This clonotype was counted a few times. The chain couples TRBV10-3 to TRBJ2-1, with 13 positions matching TRBD2. This CDR3 has 15 residues. The V gene's germline CDR1 is ENHRY and CDR2 SYGVKD. The V segment lost 6 bases and the J segment 6 bases; nucleotides outside the gene matches: 5. The DNA for the CDR3 is TGTGCCATCAGCGCACTAGCGGGAGGGTTCAATGAGCAGTTCTTC. This gives the protein CAISALAGGFNEQFF.

The rearrangement links TRBV5-1 to TRBJ2-5; 8 positions match TRBD1. The CDR3 extends over 15 amino acids. Germline CDR1 reads SGHRS; CDR2 reads YFSETQ. The junction had 6 bases not matched to a gene; V was cut back by 4 bases and J by 1 base. The CDR3 sequence is CASSLGQAPQETQYF. CDR3 sequence (DNA): TGCGCCAGCAGCCTGGGACAGGCCCCCCAAGAGACCCAGTACTTC.

The chain has TRBV7-9 and TRBJ2-7; 12 positions agree with TRBD2. CDR3 size: 13 residues. V gave up 5 bases and J gave up 8 bases; unmatched junction bases: 4. CDR1 is SEHNR and CDR2 is FQNEAQ in the germline V gene (reference sequence). The CDR3: CASSPGLAGQQYF. In nucleotides, the CDR3 is TGTGCCAGCAGCCCTGGACTAGCGGGACAGCAGTACTTC.

The V call is TRBV7-8, the J call TRBJ1-1, with D unresolved. V was trimmed by 1 base and J by 7 bases, leaving 22 bases between them. CDR3 length equals 17 residues. The germline CDR1 and CDR2 sequences are SGHVS and FQNEAQ. This CDR3 is CASSLGQVTYSNFEAFF. CDR3 nucleotides: TGTGCCAGCAGCTTAGGCCAGGTGACATATTCAAATTTTGAAGCTTTCTTT.

This clonotype was observed a handful of times. The V gene is TRBV9, the J gene TRBJ2-5, with unresolved D. Per the germline V gene, CDR1 is SGDLS and CDR2 is YYNGEE. This CDR3 spans 14 amino acids. V lost 4 bases and J 5 bases, leaving 15 bases between the germline ends. CDR3 loop: CASSPRLGGETQYF. The CDR3 DNA is TGTGCCAGCAGCCCCAGACTGGGCGGCGAGACCCAGTACTTC.

The chain has TRBV6-6 and TRBJ2-3; D possibly matches TRBD1 or TRBD2 (5 bases each). The ends were cut back, 6 bases at V and 4 bases at J, with 11 bases in the middle. The CDR3 runs 13 residues. Per germline, CDR1 MNHNY and CDR2 SVGAGI (reference sequence). This CDR3 reads CASSYLGADTQYF. The DNA for the CDR3 is TGTGCCAGCAGCTACCTGGGGGCAGATACGCAGTATTTT.

The chain recombines TRBV10-3 with TRBJ2-3; perhaps TRBD1 as D (6 bases). This CDR3 has 14 amino acids. In germline, CDR1 is ENHRY, CDR2 SYGVKD. Deletions cut 6 bases from V and 0 bases from J, with 10 bases between. The CDR3 sequence: CAISLGQSTDTQYF. In DNA form, the CDR3 reads TGTGCCATCAGCCTCGGACAGAGCACAGATACGCAGTATTTT.

This clonotype was seen only a few times. V usage is TRBV29-1 and J usage is TRBJ2-2; D uncertain. CDR1 is SQVTM, CDR2 ANQGSEA, per germline. Trimming cost V 4 bases and J 0 bases, with 6 bases left between them. The CDR3 spans 13 residues. The CDR3 DNA follows: TGCAGCGTTGTGGCCGCGAACACCGGGGAGCTGTTTTTT. This encodes CSVVAANTGELFF.

There are a few counts of this clonotype. The chain recombines TRBV30 with TRBJ2-1; 8 bases agree with TRBD1. The J segment lost 3 bases and the V segment lost 2 bases, leaving 9 bases of the junction unmatched. The CDR3 runs 16 residues. Germline-derived CDR1 and CDR2 are GTSNPN and SVGIG (reference sequence). The DNA for the CDR3 is TGTGCCTGGAGTTTGGTGGGACAGGCACTCTACAATGAGCAGTTCTTC. Encoded protein: CAWSLVGQALYNEQFF.